The 32 T cell receptor beta chains in this list originate from one sample, sequenced in a study of CD8 T cells in Susac syndrome. Reverse transcription used roughly 0.45 to 1 ug RNA and random hexamers. TCRdb fed the immunoSEQ multiplex PCR reads into MiXCR, producing one record per CDR3 protein. Here the sample spans more than 150,000 distinct CDR3 sequences, approximately 95% being singletons. Sequencing input: CD8+ T cells from PBMCs. These TCRs come from a human donor with Susac syndrome.

V is TRBV4-1 and J is TRBJ2-1; TRBD2 matches at 10 bases. The germline gives CDR1 MGHRA, CDR2 YSYEKL. V lost 1 base, J lost 6 bases, and 3 bases stayed unmatched. This CDR3 region has 15 residues. The DNA for the CDR3 is TGCGCCAGCAGCCAAGTGGCTAGCGGGAGCAATGAGCAGTTCTTC. Protein sequence: CASSQVASGSNEQFF.

This sequence joins TRBV11-2 and TRBJ2-5; 13 bases agree with TRBD2. V was clipped by 3 bases and J by 4 bases; unmatched bases: 2. The CDR3 is 15 amino acids. Germline values: CDR1 SGHAT, CDR2 FQNNGV. The CDR3 DNA is TGTGCCAGCAGCTTGGGACTAGCGGGGCTAGAGACCCAGTACTTC. Translated, it gives CASSLGLAGLETQYF.

The rearrangement joins TRBV30 to TRBJ2-5; the match to TRBD2 covers 7 bases. The CDR3 contains 15 residues. Per germline, CDR1 GTSNPN and CDR2 SVGIG (reference sequence). The trim removed 2 bases at V and 2 bases at J, leaving 8 bases unmatched. In DNA, the CDR3 is TGTGCCTGGAGTCACCTCGGCGGGGGACAAGAGACCCAGTACTTC. It codes for CAWSHLGGGQETQYF.

This chain links TRBV7-9 with TRBJ2-2; the D is unclear. The CDR3 sequence is 17 residues long. Between the trimmed V and J ends, which lost 7 bases and 0 bases, there was a span of 18 bases. From germline, CDR1 is SEHNR and CDR2 FQNEAQ (reference sequence). CDR3 in DNA: TGTGCCAGCACCGTCTGGCCCCTGACATCGAACACCGGGGAGCTGTTTTTT. This sequence encodes CASTVWPLTSNTGELFF.

J is TRBJ2-7 and V is TRBV25-1; 10 nucleotides match TRBD1. Trimming removed 5 bases from V and 5 bases from J; junction bases left unmatched: 9. Germline CDR1 is MGHDK and CDR2 is SYGVNS. The CDR3 is 15 amino acids. The CDR3 region is CASSFPGQGRDEQYF. In DNA, the CDR3 is TGTGCCAGCAGTTTCCCGGGACAGGGGCGAGACGAGCAGTACTTC.

This clonotype appeared a single time. This chain links TRBV28 with TRBJ2-1, with unresolved D. Between the trimmed V and J ends, which lost 5 bases and 8 bases, there was a span of 10 bases. Germline loops: CDR1 MDHEN, CDR2 SYDVKM. The CDR3 contains 12 residues. The CDR3 DNA reads TGTGCCAGCAGTCCCGGACCCTATGAGCAGTTCTTC. Residues: CASSPGPYEQFF. Based on the CDR3 plus reference TRBV28 and TRBJ2-1, the full variable domain is DVKVTQSSRYLVKRTGEKVFLECVQDMDHENMFWYRQDPGLGLRLIYFSYDVKMKEKGDIPEGYSVSREKKERFSLILESASTNQTSMYLCASSPGPYEQFFGPGTRLTVL.

This clonotype has more than one count but fewer than ten. The chain recombines TRBV12-3 or TRBV12-4 with TRBJ1-1; 8 bases agree with TRBD1. The CDR3 has 15 amino acids. The V and J ends lost 3 bases and 0 bases, in that order; junction bases with no gene match: 3. CDR3 bases: TGTGCCAGCAGTTTGAGGACAGGGATGAACACTGAAGCTTTCTTT. Translation: CASSLRTGMNTEAFF.

The chain uses TRBV7-9 and TRBJ1-1; D is perhaps TRBD1 (5 bases). V was cut by 7 bases and J by 11 bases, with 17 bases left in between. The CDR3 spans 12 residues. Germline CDR1 and CDR2: SEHNR and FQNEAQ (reference sequence). The CDR3 DNA is TGTGCCAGCAAGACAACCGGGACTATGGCTTTCTTT. It is translated as CASKTTGTMAFF.

The chain uses TRBV5-1 and TRBJ1-1; D may be TRBD1 (5 bases). Germline values: CDR1 SGHRS, CDR2 YFSETQ. The CDR3 is 14 residues long. V was shortened by 5 bases and J by 1 base, with 12 bases between the two germline ends. The CDR3 DNA follows: TGCGCCAGCAGGCGGGATCAGGGGAACACTGAAGCTTTCTTT. Translating it yields CASRRDQGNTEAFF.

V and J are TRBV14 and TRBJ2-1, with D maybe TRBD2 (5 bases). The germline V and J ends were trimmed by 7 bases and 6 bases, with 10 bases remaining between them. Germline V lookup: CDR1 SGHDN, CDR2 FVKESK. This CDR3 contains 12 residues. CDR3 loop: CASNAGGNEQFF. The CDR3 nucleotides are TGTGCCAGCAACGCCGGAGGCAATGAGCAGTTCTTC. Looking up the rest from reference TRBV14 and TRBJ2-1 gives the full variable domain: EAGVTQFPSHSVIEKGQTVTLRCDPISGHDNLYWYRRVMGKEIKFLLHFVKESKQDESGMPNNRFLAERTGGTYSTLKVQPAELEDSGVYFCASNAGGNEQFFGPGTRLTVL.

This clonotype has just a few counts. The chain links TRBV27 to TRBJ2-1, with D tentatively TRBD2 (5 bases). The germline CDR1 and CDR2 sequences are MNHEY and SMNVEV (reference sequence). The CDR3 runs to 12 residues. Deletions cut 3 bases from V and 7 bases from J, with 7 bases between. The CDR3 DNA reads TGTGCCAGCAGTTTTGAGGGTAATGAGCAGTTCTTC. It specifies CASSFEGNEQFF.

The genes are TRBV30 and TRBJ1-2, with unresolved D. CDR1 is GTSNPN, CDR2 SVGIG, per germline (reference sequence). This CDR3 contains 16 residues. The V end was cut by 4 bases, the J end by 4 bases, with 22 bases between. Here the CDR3 DNA reads TGTGCCTGGAAGGATGGTAGGGCACCGCCCCTCTATGGCTACACCTTC. This translates into CAWKDGRAPPLYGYTF.

The chain uses TRBV7-6 and TRBJ2-7, with TRBD1 identical over 9 bases. The CDR3 is made up of 14 amino acids. From germline, CDR1 is SGHVS and CDR2 FNYEAQ. V was pared by 3 bases and J by 4 bases, with 4 bases of the junction left unmatched. CDR3 DNA sequence: TGTGCCAGCAGCTTTGGGACAGGGATTTACGAGCAGTACTTC. It encodes CASSFGTGIYEQYF.

This sequence joins TRBV6-5 and TRBJ1-2, with D tentatively TRBD1 (6 bases). Trimming took off 0 bases at V and 5 bases at J, with 13 bases between the two ends. From germline, CDR1 is MNHEY and CDR2 SVGAGI. There are 15 residues in the CDR3. CDR3 sequence reads: CASSYSNREMYGYTF. Here the CDR3 DNA reads TGTGCCAGCAGTTACTCGAACAGGGAAATGTATGGCTACACCTTC.

The chain couples TRBV12-3 or TRBV12-4 to TRBJ2-6; a weak D match, TRBD1 (5 bases). The V and J ends lost 1 base and 4 bases respectively, with 20 bases between them. CDR3 length: 19 residues. The CDR3 region is CASSLVDAGLEAGANVLTF. Here the CDR3 DNA reads TGTGCCAGCAGTTTAGTGGATGCAGGGCTCGAGGCCGGGGCCAACGTCCTGACTTTC.

V usage is TRBV29-1 and J usage is TRBJ1-1, with D possibly matching TRBD1 (6 bases). Trimming left V 5 bases short and J 6 bases short, with 16 bases between. CDR1 is SQVTM, CDR2 ANQGSEA, per germline. The CDR3 is 13 residues long. CDR3 bases: TGCAGCGTTTTGGGGGGCGCACCCCCTGAAGCTTTCTTT. Amino acid sequence: CSVLGGAPPEAFF.

V and J are TRBV13 and TRBJ1-1; D gene unclear. Germline V gene lookup returns CDR1 PRHDT and CDR2 FYEKMQ (reference sequence). V dropped 0 bases and J dropped 0 bases, with 8 bases sitting between them. The CDR3 sequence is 15 residues long. CDR3 region: CASSLGSQMNTEAFF. CDR3 in DNA: TGTGCCAGCAGCTTAGGGTCCCAGATGAACACTGAAGCTTTCTTT. The variable domain in full, with the rest retrieved from reference TRBV13 and TRBJ1-1, is AAGVIQSPRHLIKEKRETATLKCYPIPRHDTVYWYQQGPGQDPQFLISFYEKMQSDKGSIPDRFSAQQFSDYHSELNMSSLELGDSALYFCASSLGSQMNTEAFFGQGTRLTVV.

The rearrangement links TRBV4-1 to TRBJ1-2; no reliable D call. This CDR3 has 16 amino acids. Trimming stripped 1 base from V and 3 bases from J, with 15 bases between. Germline V gene sequence: CDR1 MGHRA, CDR2 YSYEKL. The CDR3 loop is CASSQGESFYDYGYTF. In DNA form, the CDR3 reads TGCGCCAGCAGCCAAGGTGAGAGCTTTTACGACTATGGCTACACCTTC.

This clonotype occurred once. The chain is built from TRBV19 and TRBJ1-6; D may be TRBD1 (6 bases). Germline V gene data show CDR1 as LNHDA and CDR2 as SQIVND (reference sequence). There are 13 residues in the CDR3. V lost 9 bases and J 7 bases, leaving 13 bases between the germline ends. The CDR3 protein is CASRDILNSPLHF. For the CDR3, the DNA is TGTGCCAGCCGGGACATCCTAAATTCACCCCTCCACTTT. The variable domain in full, with the rest retrieved from reference TRBV19 and TRBJ1-6, is DGGITQSPKYLFRKEGQNVTLSCEQNLNHDAMYWYRQDPGQGLRLIYYSQIVNDFQKGDIAEGYSVSREKKESFPLTVTSAQKNPTAFYLCASRDILNSPLHFGNGTRLTVT.

This chain uses TRBV24-1 with TRBJ1-5; perhaps TRBD1 as D (5 bases). Trimming left V 3 bases short and J 1 base short, with 6 bases between. This CDR3 has 14 amino acids. Germline V gene sequence: CDR1 KGHDR, CDR2 SFDVKD. The chain's CDR3 is CATSDRQSNQPQHF. In nucleotides, the CDR3 is TGTGCCACCAGTGATAGACAGAGCAATCAGCCCCAGCATTTT.

The V call is TRBV7-9, the J call TRBJ2-3, with 9 bases matching TRBD1. The germline V gene has CDR1 SEHNR and CDR2 FQNEAQ (reference sequence). V gave up 4 bases and J gave up 3 bases; unmatched junction bases: 8. The CDR3 is 16 residues long. For the CDR3, the DNA is TGTGCCAGCAGCTACTACAGGGGGCGTTCGACAGATACGCAGTATTTT. It codes for CASSYYRGRSTDTQYF.

V is TRBV20-1 and J is TRBJ2-1, with 7 bases aligning to TRBD2. CDR1 and CDR2 from the germline V gene are DFQATT and SNEGSKA (reference sequence). The V gene end was trimmed by 3 bases and the J gene end by 12 bases; junction bases not matched to a gene: 14. The CDR3 consists of 14 residues. CDR3 DNA: TGCAGTGCTAGTTGGCTAGCGGAGAGTTTGGCGCAGTTCTTC. It yields the protein CSASWLAESLAQFF.

The chain uses TRBV19 and TRBJ1-2; D is possibly TRBD1 (6 bases). CDR3 length: 15 amino acids. V lost 7 bases, J lost 0 bases, and 15 bases lay in between. Germline CDR1 is LNHDA and CDR2 is SQIVND (reference sequence). The CDR3 DNA reads TGTGCCAGTACCCCTATGACAGGATCTAACTATGGCTACACCTTC. Its translation: CASTPMTGSNYGYTF. The full variable domain, with the rest looked up from reference TRBV19 and TRBJ1-2, is DGGITQSPKYLFRKEGQNVTLSCEQNLNHDAMYWYRQDPGQGLRLIYYSQIVNDFQKGDIAEGYSVSREKKESFPLTVTSAQKNPTAFYLCASTPMTGSNYGYTFGSGTRLTVV.

This rearrangement joins TRBV9 to TRBJ2-2, with 9 bases fitting TRBD2. The CDR3 runs to 17 residues. With 4 bases clipped from V and 5 bases from J, the junction kept 12 bases outside the gene matches. The germline gives CDR1 SGDLS, CDR2 YYNGEE. CDR3 nucleotide sequence: TGTGCCAGCAGCTCCCAATTAGCGGGAGACTTAACCGGGGAGCTGTTTTTT. Residues: CASSSQLAGDLTGELFF.

The chain employs TRBV18 and TRBJ2-1, with D possibly called TRBD1 or TRBD2 (5 bases each). From germline, CDR1 is KGHSH and CDR2 LQKENI. The germline V and J ends were trimmed by 3 bases and 8 bases, with 14 bases remaining between them. This CDR3 is built from 14 residues. CDR3 bases: TGTGCCAGCTCACCTCAAGAGGGGTCGGATGAGCAGTTCTTC. The encoded protein is CASSPQEGSDEQFF.

The V gene is TRBV20-1, the J gene TRBJ2-7; TRBD2 matches at 13 bases. J was trimmed by 3 bases and V by 3 bases; bases with no gene match: 8. Germline CDR1 DFQATT, CDR2 SNEGSKA (reference sequence). The CDR3 is 16 amino acids. The DNA for the CDR3 is TGCAGTGCTAGGGGGACTAGCGGGACTTTCAACTACGAGCAGTACTTC. Its protein product is CSARGTSGTFNYEQYF.

This clonotype came up once. The rearrangement links TRBV20-1 to TRBJ1-5; D ambiguous. The CDR3 extends over 12 amino acids. The V end was cut by 2 bases, the J end by 4 bases, with 6 bases between. Germline assignment: CDR1 DFQATT and CDR2 SNEGSKA (reference sequence). CDR3 nucleotides: TGCAGTGCTAGAAGTTGGAATCAGCCCCAGCATTTT. It translates to CSARSWNQPQHF.

The chain uses TRBV24-1 and TRBJ1-6, with D uncertain. Germline-derived CDR1 and CDR2 are KGHDR and SFDVKD. Trimming cost V 1 base and J 0 bases, with 6 bases left between them. CDR3 size: 16 residues. The CDR3 nucleotides are TGTGCCACCAGTGATTTTGGCAGCTCCTATAATTCACCCCTCCACTTT. It specifies CATSDFGSSYNSPLHF.

This chain connects TRBV4-1 to TRBJ2-3; the D is unclear. Trimming left V 6 bases short and J 4 bases short, with 11 bases between. Germline CDR1 is MGHRA and CDR2 is YSYEKL. This CDR3 comprises 13 residues. CDR3 region: CASRETSSDTQYF. DNA of the CDR3: TGCGCCAGCAGAGAAACGAGCTCAGATACGCAGTATTTT.

This clonotype was counted once. The rearrangement links TRBV11-2 to TRBJ2-1, with D possibly TRBD2 on 5 matching bases. V lost 1 base and J 14 bases, leaving 18 bases between the germline ends. The CDR3 is made up of 14 amino acids. Germline assignment: CDR1 SGHAT and CDR2 FQNNGV. In DNA, the CDR3 is TGTGCCAGCAGCTTAGTAGATAGCGAGAAGGTGGAGTTCTTC. Translating gives CASSLVDSEKVEFF.

V usage is TRBV19 and J usage is TRBJ1-1; the D is unclear. CDR1 LNHDA and CDR2 SQIVND come from the germline V gene (reference sequence). CDR3 length equals 13 residues. V was cut by 3 bases and J by 3 bases, with 8 bases left in between. The CDR3 coding sequence is TGTGCCAGTAGTATGAAAGGCTACACTGAAGCTTTCTTT. Translation: CASSMKGYTEAFF.

V gene TRBV27 combines with J gene TRBJ2-2; TRBD1 might be the D (6 bases). The germline V gene has CDR1 MNHEY and CDR2 SMNVEV (reference sequence). The CDR3 contains 14 residues. Trimming cost V 8 bases and J 2 bases, with 12 bases left between them. The DNA for the CDR3 is TGTGCCAGCGCACGGACAGTAAACACCGGGGAGCTGTTTTTT. Residues: CASARTVNTGELFF.